This entry lists 11 T cell receptor beta chains sequenced from one sample in a study of vaccination effects on CD4 cells after COVID-19 (dated by TCRdb to between 2021 and 2023). The ViraFEST assay stimulated PBMC with viral peptide pools and then used TCR sequencing to identify antigen-specific CD4+ T cell clonotypes by expansion. After less than 13 days of culture, CD4+ T cells were isolated with the EasySep CD4+ T cell isolation kit. Negative nucleocapsid antibody results before and after vaccination confirmed that the healthy vaccine recipients had no prior SARS-CoV-2 infection. These receptors have no known antigen. The library was obtained by the immunoSEQ multiplex PCR assay. Held by TCRdb, this immuneACCESS table contains in-frame sequences only and omits some clones. Under half of the omission traces to an unresolved V gene where checked; the cause of the rest is unknown. This sample holds 70,000 to 75,000 clones; roughly 72% were observed only once. The ten largest clones represent over 4% of the sample.

The specimen comprised CD4+ T cells from PBMCs cultured with HCoV-OC43 spike peptides, sampled before COVID-19 vaccination. This specimen's cell subset or site label, interpreted: HCoV-OC43 spike overlapping peptide pool stimulation. The receptors shown here come from a human donor who received a COVID-19 vaccine.

The chain combines TRBV7-9 with TRBJ1-3, with TRBD1 matching 7 bases. Germline CDR1 is SEHNR and CDR2 is FQNEAQ (reference sequence). This CDR3 has 14 amino acids. V gave up 4 bases and J gave up 2 bases; unmatched junction bases: 2. This chain's CDR3 is CASSSGGTGNTIYF. DNA for the CDR3: TGTGCCAGCAGCTCAGGGGGAACTGGAAACACCATATATTTT.

This chain joins TRBV24-1 and TRBJ2-3, with 8 bases aligning to TRBD1. The CDR3 is 18 residues long. V dropped 5 bases and J dropped 1; count of bases not matched to a gene: 13. Germline values: CDR1 KGHDR, CDR2 SFDVKD. The CDR3 reads CATSVRPQGAPGTDTQYF. The CDR3 nucleotides are TGTGCCACCAGTGTCCGCCCCCAGGGGGCGCCAGGCACAGATACGCAGTATTTT.

J is TRBJ1-5 and V is TRBV2, with TRBD1 identical over 10 bases. V lost 6 bases and J lost 9; bases outside the gene matches: 8. Germline CDR1 is SNHLY and CDR2 is FYNNEI. CDR3 length: 14 amino acids. The CDR3, as DNA: TGTGCCAGCAGGACGGGACAGGGGCAGGGGCCCCAGCATTTT. Its translation: CASRTGQGQGPQHF.

This chain connects TRBV30 to TRBJ1-1; the D is unclear. The CDR3 sequence is 15 residues long. Germline assignment: CDR1 GTSNPN and CDR2 SVGIG (reference sequence). The V end was cut by 2 bases, the J end by 1 base, with 14 bases between. As DNA, the CDR3 is TGTGCCTGGAGTATCCTGGGAAGAGGGAACACTGAAGCTTTCTTT. It specifies CAWSILGRGNTEAFF.

The chain joins TRBV7-2 to TRBJ2-3, with 7 bases lining up with TRBD1. CDR3 length: 13 amino acids. The germline V gene has CDR1 SGHTA and CDR2 FQGNSA. Trimming cost V 5 bases and J 4 bases; bases outside gene matches: 3. The CDR3 region is CASSLGQSDTQYF. The CDR3 region has the DNA TGTGCCAGCAGCCTGGGACAGTCAGATACGCAGTATTTT.

This chain uses TRBV30 with TRBJ2-2, with D maybe TRBD2 (6 bases). In germline, CDR1 is GTSNPN, CDR2 SVGIG (reference sequence). The V and J ends lost 4 bases and 3 bases respectively, with 12 bases between them. The CDR3 loop spans 14 amino acids. CDR3 amino acids: CAWNRDFYTGELFF. The CDR3 nucleotides are TGTGCCTGGAACCGGGACTTTTACACCGGGGAGCTGTTTTTT.

The rearrangement links TRBV9 to TRBJ2-6; weak D call: TRBD1 (5 bases). This CDR3 contains 15 residues. The germline gives CDR1 SGDLS, CDR2 YYNGEE. V was clipped by 4 bases and J by 1 base, with 9 bases between them. CDR3 sequence reads: CASSPRVSGANVLTF. For the CDR3, the DNA is TGTGCCAGCAGCCCCAGGGTGTCTGGGGCCAACGTCCTGACTTTC.

This clone was seen a few times. This chain links TRBV5-8 with TRBJ2-1; 9 bases agree with TRBD2. The length of the CDR3 is 18 residues. The junction had 15 bases not matched to a gene; V was cut back by 8 bases and J by 0 bases. Germline assignment: CDR1 SGHTS and CDR2 YDEGEE. The DNA of the CDR3 is TGTGCCAGTCCGCAGGGGTTAGCGGGGGACTACTCCTACAATGAGCAGTTCTTC. Its protein product is CASPQGLAGDYSYNEQFF.

This clone was counted between two and nine times. This chain connects TRBV5-1 to TRBJ1-5, with 8 nucleotides matching TRBD1. The CDR3 is 16 amino acids. From germline, CDR1 is SGHRS and CDR2 YFSETQ. Trimming cost V 0 bases and J 5 bases; bases outside gene matches: 7. CDR3 nucleotides: TGCGCCAGCAGCTTGGTTCCCGGACAGGGTTATCAGCCCCAGCATTTT. It yields the protein CASSLVPGQGYQPQHF.

This chain uses TRBV5-8 with TRBJ2-3; 7 bases align to TRBD1. Trimming took 2 bases from V and 5 from J; bases not matched to a gene: 17. This CDR3 region has 18 residues. Germline lookup yields CDR1 SGHTS and CDR2 YDEGEE. The CDR3 protein is CASSFEERQGPARDTQYF. Here the CDR3 DNA reads TGTGCCAGCAGCTTTGAAGAGAGACAGGGCCCGGCCAGAGATACGCAGTATTTT.

This chain links TRBV9 with TRBJ1-1; no clear D gene. CDR3 length equals 16 residues. CDR1 and CDR2 from the germline V gene are SGDLS and YYNGEE. The ends were cut back, 0 bases at V and 0 bases at J, with 12 bases in the middle. The CDR3 is CASSVDSYPMNTEAFF. The CDR3 DNA reads TGTGCCAGCAGCGTAGATTCATATCCAATGAACACTGAAGCTTTCTTT.